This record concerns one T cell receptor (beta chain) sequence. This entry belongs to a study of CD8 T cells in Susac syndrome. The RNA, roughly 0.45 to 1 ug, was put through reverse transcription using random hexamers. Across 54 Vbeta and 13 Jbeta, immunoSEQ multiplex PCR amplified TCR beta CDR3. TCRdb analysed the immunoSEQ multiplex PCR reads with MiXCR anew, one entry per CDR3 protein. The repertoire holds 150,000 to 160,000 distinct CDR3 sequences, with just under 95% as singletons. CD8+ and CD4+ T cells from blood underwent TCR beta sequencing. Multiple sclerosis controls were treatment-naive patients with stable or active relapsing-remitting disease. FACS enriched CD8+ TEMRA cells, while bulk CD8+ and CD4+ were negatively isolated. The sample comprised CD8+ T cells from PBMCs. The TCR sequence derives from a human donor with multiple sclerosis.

The CDR3 region is CASSSGTIISYGYTF. The CDR3 coding sequence is TGTGCCAGCAGCTCCGGGACCATTATTTCGTACGGCTACACCTTC. The chain carries TRBV7-9 and TRBJ1-2; possible D gene TRBD1, 5 bases. In germline, CDR1 is SEHNR, CDR2 FQNEAQ (reference sequence). The CDR3 spans 15 residues. The V and J ends lost 4 bases and 8 bases respectively, with 20 bases between them.